The TCR beta chain under discussion was sequenced for a study of PD-1 blockade in mismatch repair-deficient tumors (dated by TCRdb to the late 2010s). About the investigation overall: Between late 2013 and 2016, the trial enrolled roughly 86 consecutive patients with approximately 12 types of mismatch repair-deficient cancer, all of whom had received prior treatment and were progressing. Deep sequencing of TCR CDR3 regions was used to track tumor-associated T cell clones in peripheral blood of patients responding to PD-1 blockade. General conclusions and limits of the study: Rapid expansion after pembrolizumab followed by contraction, generally before radiologic responses, was shown by tumor-resident clones, which were often undetectable in blood before treatment.

Sequences MDHEN (CDR1) and SYDVKM (CDR2) are obtained from the germline V gene. The junction shows trimming of 5 bases on V and 6 bases on J, and the gene matches do not reach 9 bases of it. The CDR3 sequence holds 15 residues, the cysteine and phenylalanine included. Of all the DNA, just the CDR3 is kept, 45 bases in frame from base 1. Library method: the immunoSEQ multiplex PCR assay. TCRdb limited this immuneACCESS table to in-frame rearrangements with V and J called. A share of clones is missing; checked studies link under half to unresolved V genes, and the rest is unexplained. Within this sample are roughly 40,000 clones, with about 88% of them counted one time only. Under 4% of the sample belongs to the ten largest clones. As regards this clone: No cognate antigen has been identified for it. The record has no base qualities; no much larger clone is one base away.

For every enrolled patient, mismatch repair deficiency was confirmed by either polymerase chain reaction or immunohistochemistry. A few patients who responded to pembrolizumab therapy underwent TCR sequencing. The phase II trial prospectively evaluated PD-1 blockade with pembrolizumab in advanced mismatch repair-deficient cancers, independent of tissue of origin. Peripheral blood T cell samples were serially collected before and at multiple times after PD-1 blockade was started. Blood sampling time points were reported as weeks after the first dose of pembrolizumab. This sequence was found in an adult with mismatch repair-deficient cancer. The source material was peripheral blood, sampled roughly 75 weeks after starting pembrolizumab. The rearrangement combines TRBV28 with TRBJ1-2; TRBD1 matches 10 bases in the middle. The DNA sequence is given as TGTGCCAGCAGTGGGGGGGACAGGGGTTATCATGGCTACACCTTC. Translated, it gives CASSGGDRGYHGYTF.